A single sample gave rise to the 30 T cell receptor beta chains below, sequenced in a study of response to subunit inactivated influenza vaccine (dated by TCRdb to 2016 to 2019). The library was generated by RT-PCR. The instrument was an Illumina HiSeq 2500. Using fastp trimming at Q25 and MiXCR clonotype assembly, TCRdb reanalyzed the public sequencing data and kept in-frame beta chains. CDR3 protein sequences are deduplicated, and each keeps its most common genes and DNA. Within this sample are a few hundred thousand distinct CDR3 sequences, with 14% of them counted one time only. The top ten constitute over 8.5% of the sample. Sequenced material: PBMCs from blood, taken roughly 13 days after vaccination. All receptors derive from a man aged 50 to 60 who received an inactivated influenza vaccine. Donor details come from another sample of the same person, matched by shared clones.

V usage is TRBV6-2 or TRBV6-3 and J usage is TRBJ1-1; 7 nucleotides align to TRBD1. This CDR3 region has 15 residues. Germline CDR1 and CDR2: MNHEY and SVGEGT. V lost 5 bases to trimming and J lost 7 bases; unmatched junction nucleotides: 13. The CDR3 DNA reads TGTGCCAGCAGTCGACTTGGGACAGTCCTTTTTGAAGCTTTCTTT. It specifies CASSRLGTVLFEAFF.

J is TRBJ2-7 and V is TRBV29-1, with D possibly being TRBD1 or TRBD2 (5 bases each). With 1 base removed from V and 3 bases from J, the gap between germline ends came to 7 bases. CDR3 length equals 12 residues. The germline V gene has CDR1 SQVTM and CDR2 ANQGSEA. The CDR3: CSVEGDVYEQYF. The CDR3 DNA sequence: TGCAGCGTTGAAGGGGACGTCTACGAGCAGTACTTC.

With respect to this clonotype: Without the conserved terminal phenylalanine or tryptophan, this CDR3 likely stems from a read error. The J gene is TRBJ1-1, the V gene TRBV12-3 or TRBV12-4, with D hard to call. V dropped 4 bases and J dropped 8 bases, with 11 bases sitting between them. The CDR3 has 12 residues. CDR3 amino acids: CASSWNGREAFY. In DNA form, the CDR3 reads TGTGCCAGCAGTTGGAACGGCCGGGAAGCTTTCTAT.

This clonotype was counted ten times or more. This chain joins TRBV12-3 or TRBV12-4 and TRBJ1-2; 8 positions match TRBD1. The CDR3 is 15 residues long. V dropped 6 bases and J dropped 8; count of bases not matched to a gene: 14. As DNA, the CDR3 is TGTGCCAGCAGCCCTGGACAGGGACGGGCTCGGGGCTACACCTTC. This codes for CASSPGQGRARGYTF.

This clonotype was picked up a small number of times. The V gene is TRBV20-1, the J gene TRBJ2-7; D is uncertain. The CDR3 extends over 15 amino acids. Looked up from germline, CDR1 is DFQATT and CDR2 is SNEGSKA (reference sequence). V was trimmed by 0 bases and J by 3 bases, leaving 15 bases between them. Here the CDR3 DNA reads TGCAGTGCTAGAGATCATCAGGCAGACATCTACGAGCAGTACTTC. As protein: CSARDHQADIYEQYF.

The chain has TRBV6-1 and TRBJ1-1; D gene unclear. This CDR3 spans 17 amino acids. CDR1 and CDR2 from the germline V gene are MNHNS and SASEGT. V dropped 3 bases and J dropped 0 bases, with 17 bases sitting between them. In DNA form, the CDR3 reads TGTGCCAGCAGTGACGACTATTTGGTGACTATGAACACTGAAGCTTTCTTT. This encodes CASSDDYLVTMNTEAFF.

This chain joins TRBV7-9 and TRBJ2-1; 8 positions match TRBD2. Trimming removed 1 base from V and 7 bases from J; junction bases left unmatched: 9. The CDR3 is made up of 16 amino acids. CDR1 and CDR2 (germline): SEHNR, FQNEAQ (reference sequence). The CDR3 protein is CASSLDEKRGINEQFF. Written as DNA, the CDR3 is TGTGCCAGCAGCTTAGATGAAAAGCGGGGGATAAATGAGCAGTTCTTC.

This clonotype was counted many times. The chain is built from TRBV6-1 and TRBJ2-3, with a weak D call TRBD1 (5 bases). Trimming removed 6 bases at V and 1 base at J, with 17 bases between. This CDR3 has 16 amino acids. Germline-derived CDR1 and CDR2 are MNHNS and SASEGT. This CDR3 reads CASSSDNRGRTDTQYF. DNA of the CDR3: TGTGCCAGCAGCTCGGACAACCGAGGACGCACAGATACGCAGTATTTT.

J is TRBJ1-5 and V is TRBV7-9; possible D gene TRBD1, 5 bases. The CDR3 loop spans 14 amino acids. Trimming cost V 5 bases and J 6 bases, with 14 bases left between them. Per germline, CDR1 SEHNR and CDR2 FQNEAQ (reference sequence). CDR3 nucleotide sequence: TGTGCCAGCAGCCGTGCGGGGGGGAGTCAGCCCCAGCATTTT. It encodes CASSRAGGSQPQHF. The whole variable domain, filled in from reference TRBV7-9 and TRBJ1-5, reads DTGVSQNPRHKITKRGQNVTFRCDPISEHNRLYWYRQTLGQGPEFLTYFQNEAQLEKSRLLSDRFSAERPKGSFSTLEIQRTEQGDSAMYLCASSRAGGSQPQHFGDGTRLSIL.

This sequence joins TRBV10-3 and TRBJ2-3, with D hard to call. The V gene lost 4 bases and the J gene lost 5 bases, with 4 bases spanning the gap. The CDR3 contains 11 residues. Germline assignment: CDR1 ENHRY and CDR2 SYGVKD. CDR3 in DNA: TGTGCCATCAGTGGAGGAGATACGCAGTATTTT. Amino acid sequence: CAISGGDTQYF.

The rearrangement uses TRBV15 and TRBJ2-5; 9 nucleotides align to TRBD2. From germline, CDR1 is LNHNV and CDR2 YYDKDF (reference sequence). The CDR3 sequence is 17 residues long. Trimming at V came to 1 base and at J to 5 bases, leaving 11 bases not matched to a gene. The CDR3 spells CATSRGAGGLLAETQYF. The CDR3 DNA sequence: TGTGCCACCAGCAGAGGGGCGGGGGGGCTTTTGGCGGAGACCCAGTACTTC.

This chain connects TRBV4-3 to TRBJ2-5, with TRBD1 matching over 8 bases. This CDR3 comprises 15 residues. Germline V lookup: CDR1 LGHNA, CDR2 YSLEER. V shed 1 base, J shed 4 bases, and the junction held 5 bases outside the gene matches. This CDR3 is CASSQAVDRGETQYF. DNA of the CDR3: TGCGCCAGCAGCCAAGCAGTTGACAGGGGAGAGACCCAGTACTTC.

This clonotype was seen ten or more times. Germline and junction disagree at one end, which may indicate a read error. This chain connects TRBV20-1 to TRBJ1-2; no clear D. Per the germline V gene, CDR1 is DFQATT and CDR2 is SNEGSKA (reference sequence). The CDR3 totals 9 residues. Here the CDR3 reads CSAGQNPSF. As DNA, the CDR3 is TGCAGTGCGGGCCAGAACCCCTCCTTC.

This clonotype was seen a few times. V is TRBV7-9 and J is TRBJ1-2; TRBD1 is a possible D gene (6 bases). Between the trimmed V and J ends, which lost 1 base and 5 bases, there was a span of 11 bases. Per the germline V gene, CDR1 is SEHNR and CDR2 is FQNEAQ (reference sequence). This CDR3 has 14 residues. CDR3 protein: CASSLGQAPYGYTF. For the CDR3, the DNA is TGTGCCAGCAGCTTAGGACAGGCTCCTTATGGCTACACCTTC.

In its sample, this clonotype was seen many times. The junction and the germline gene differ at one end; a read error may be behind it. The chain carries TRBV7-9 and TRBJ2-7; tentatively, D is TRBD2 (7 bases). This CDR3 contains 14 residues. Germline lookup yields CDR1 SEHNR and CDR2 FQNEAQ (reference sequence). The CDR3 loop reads CASSLADSSYEQYF. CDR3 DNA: TGTGCCAGCAGCCTAGCGGACAGTTCCTACGAGCAGTACTTC.

Written as DNA, the CDR3 is TGCAGTGCTAGTCCCCTCCTGGGACAGGGGGAGTATGGCTACACCTTC. This codes for CSASPLLGQGEYGYTF. The V call is TRBV20-1, the J call TRBJ1-2; 11 bases are a match to TRBD1. This CDR3 is 16 amino acids long. With V trimmed by 3 bases and J by 5 bases, 11 bases remained unmatched. CDR1 and CDR2 (germline): DFQATT, SNEGSKA (reference sequence).

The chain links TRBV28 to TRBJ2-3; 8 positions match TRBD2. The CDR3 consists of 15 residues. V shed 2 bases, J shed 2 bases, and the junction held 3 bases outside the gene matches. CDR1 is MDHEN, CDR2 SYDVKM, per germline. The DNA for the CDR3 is TGTGCCAGCAGTTTAGAGCGGGGGTACACAGATACGCAGTATTTT. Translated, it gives CASSLERGYTDTQYF.

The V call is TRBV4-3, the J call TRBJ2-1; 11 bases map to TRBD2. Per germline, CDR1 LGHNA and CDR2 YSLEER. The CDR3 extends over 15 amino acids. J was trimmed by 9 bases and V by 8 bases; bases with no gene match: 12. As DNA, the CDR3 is TGCGCCAGCCAACCGGGACTAGCGGCTTTCGGTGAGCAGTTCTTC. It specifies CASQPGLAAFGEQFF.

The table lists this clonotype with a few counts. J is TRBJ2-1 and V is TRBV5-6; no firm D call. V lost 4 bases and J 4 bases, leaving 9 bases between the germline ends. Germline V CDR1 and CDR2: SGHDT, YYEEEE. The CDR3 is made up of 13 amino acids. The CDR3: CASSPNGYNEQFF. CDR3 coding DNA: TGTGCCAGCAGCCCCAACGGTTACAATGAGCAGTTCTTC.

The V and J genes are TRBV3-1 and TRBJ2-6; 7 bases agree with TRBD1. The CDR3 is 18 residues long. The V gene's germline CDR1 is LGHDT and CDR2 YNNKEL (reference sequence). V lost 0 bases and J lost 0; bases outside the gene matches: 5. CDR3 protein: CASSQEGTARSGANVLTF. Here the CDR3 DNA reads TGTGCCAGCAGCCAAGAGGGGACAGCCCGCTCTGGGGCCAACGTCCTGACTTTC.

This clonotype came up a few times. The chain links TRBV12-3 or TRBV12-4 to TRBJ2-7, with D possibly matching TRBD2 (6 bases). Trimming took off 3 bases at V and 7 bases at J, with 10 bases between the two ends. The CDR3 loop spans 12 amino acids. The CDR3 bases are TGTGCCAGCAGTTTCCCAGGGAGGGAGCAGTACTTC. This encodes CASSFPGREQYF.

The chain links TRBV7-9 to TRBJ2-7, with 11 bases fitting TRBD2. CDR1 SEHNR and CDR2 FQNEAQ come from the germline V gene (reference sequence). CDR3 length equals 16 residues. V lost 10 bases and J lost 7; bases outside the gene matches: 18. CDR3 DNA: TGTGCCACCGGGGGGACTAGCGGAGATCCTACGTTGGAGCAGTACTTC. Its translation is CATGGTSGDPTLEQYF. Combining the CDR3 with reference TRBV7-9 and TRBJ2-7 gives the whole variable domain DTGVSQNPRHKITKRGQNVTFRCDPISEHNRLYWYRQTLGQGPEFLTYFQNEAQLEKSRLLSDRFSAERPKGSFSTLEIQRTEQGDSAMYLCATGGTSGDPTLEQYFGPGTRLTVT.

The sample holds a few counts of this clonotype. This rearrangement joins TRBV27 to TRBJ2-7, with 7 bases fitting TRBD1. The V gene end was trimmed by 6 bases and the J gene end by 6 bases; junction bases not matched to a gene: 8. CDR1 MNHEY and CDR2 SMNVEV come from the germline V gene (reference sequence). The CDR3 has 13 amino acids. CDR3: CASRDTGVGEQYF. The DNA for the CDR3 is TGTGCCAGCAGAGATACAGGGGTCGGCGAGCAGTACTTC.

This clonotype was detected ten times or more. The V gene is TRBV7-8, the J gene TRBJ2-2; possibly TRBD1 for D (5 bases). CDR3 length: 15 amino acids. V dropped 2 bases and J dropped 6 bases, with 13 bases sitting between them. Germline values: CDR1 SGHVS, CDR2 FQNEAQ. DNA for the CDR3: TGTGCCAGCAGCTTACAGGGCCACCTTGCCGGGGAGCTGTTTTTT. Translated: CASSLQGHLAGELFF.

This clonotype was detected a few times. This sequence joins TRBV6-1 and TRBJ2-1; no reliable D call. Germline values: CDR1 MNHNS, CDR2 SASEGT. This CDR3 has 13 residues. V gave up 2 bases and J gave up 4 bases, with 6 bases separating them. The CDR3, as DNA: TGTGCCAGCAGTGAACAGTATTACAATGAGCAGTTCTTC. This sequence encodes CASSEQYYNEQFF.

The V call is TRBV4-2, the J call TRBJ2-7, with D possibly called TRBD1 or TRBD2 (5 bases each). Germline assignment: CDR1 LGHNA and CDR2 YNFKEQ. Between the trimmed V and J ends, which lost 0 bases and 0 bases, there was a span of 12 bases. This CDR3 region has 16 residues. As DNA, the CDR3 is TGTGCCAGCAGCCAAGATCCCGGGACCGACTCCTACGAGCAGTACTTC. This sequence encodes CASSQDPGTDSYEQYF.

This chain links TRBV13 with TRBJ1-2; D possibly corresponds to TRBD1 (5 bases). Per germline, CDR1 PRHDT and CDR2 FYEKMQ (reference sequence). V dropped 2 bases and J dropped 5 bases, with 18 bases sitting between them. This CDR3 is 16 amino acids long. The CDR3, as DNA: TGTGCCAGCAGCTTACGCGGCGGGGCAGGAGGGTATGGCTACACCTTC. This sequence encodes CASSLRGGAGGYGYTF.

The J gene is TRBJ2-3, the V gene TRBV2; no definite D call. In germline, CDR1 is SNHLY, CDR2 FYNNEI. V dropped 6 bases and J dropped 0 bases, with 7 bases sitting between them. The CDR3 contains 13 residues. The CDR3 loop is CASRTDSTDTQYF. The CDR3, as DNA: TGTGCCAGCAGGACGGATAGCACAGATACGCAGTATTTT.

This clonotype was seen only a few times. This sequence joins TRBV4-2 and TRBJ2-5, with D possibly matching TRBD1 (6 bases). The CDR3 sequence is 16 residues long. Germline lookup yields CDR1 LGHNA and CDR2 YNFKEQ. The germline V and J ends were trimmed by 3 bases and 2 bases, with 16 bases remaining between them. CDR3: CASSHGTLRDQETQYF. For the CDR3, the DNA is TGTGCCAGCAGCCACGGGACACTAAGGGATCAAGAGACCCAGTACTTC.

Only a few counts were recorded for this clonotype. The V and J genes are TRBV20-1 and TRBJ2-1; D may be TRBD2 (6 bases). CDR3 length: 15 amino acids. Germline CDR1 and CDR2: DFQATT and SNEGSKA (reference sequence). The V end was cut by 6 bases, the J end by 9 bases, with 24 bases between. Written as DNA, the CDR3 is TGCAGTGCCACCGCCGGGGGAGGCCGGTTTGGTGAGCAGTTCTTC. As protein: CSATAGGGRFGEQFF.